The subject of this entry is one T cell receptor beta chain. Its specificity is unknown. This entry is derived from a study of human thymus T cells. Only four of the eight donors provided an approximately 0.45-1 mL blood sample. Genomic DNA was extracted from every available blood leukocyte. Trimming removed 0 bases from V and 0 bases from J, with 7 bases in between. Per germline, CDR1 SGHRS and CDR2 YFSETQ. The CDR3 spans 15 residues. Study-wide findings and caveats: Apparent skewing of V and J gene usage characterized both thymic and blood repertoires.

Produced via immunoSEQ multiplex PCR; TCRdb's table is partial and in-frame only. The repertoire holds tens of thousands of clones, with approximately 93% as singletons. The chain is built from TRBV5-1 and TRBJ1-3; D possibly corresponds to TRBD1 (5 bases). This clonotype originated in a boy less than two years old with a congenital heart defect but otherwise immunologically healthy. Material: blood. CDR3 amino acids: CASSLGGVSGNTIYF. The CDR3 DNA follows: TGCGCCAGCAGCTTGGGAGGGGTCTCTGGAAACACCATATATTTT.